These T cell receptor beta chains were read from a single sample in a study of post-analysis software for immune sequencing data. TCRdb fed the PCR reads into MiXCR, producing one record per CDR3 protein. This sample yields hundreds of thousands of distinct CDR3 sequences, of which around 60% are seen a single time; roughly 10% belongs to the top ten. Material: blood. The receptors originated from a girl aged 2-10 years with multiple sclerosis. The CDR3 runs from the conserved cysteine through the conserved F or W. A D gene is named only where the DNA matches it firmly. Not all rows give a size; the values are once, few, many and, for expanded clones, a class.

J gene: TRBJ2-7; clone size: once; V gene: TRBV10-1; D gene: TRBD1; CDR3 DNA: TGCGCCAGCAGTGAGAGGACAGGGGGCGGCTACGAGCAGTACTTC; CDR3 protein: CASSERTGGGYEQYF
J gene: TRBJ1-2; clone size: -; V gene: TRBV7-9; D gene: -; CDR3 DNA: TGTGCCAGCAGCTTAGACCAAGGTCGAGCTAACTATGGCTACACCTTC; CDR3 protein: CASSLDQGRANYGYTF
J gene: TRBJ2-2; clone size: -; V gene: TRBV5-1; D gene: -; CDR3 DNA: TGCGCCAGCAGTCAGGACAGTTACACCGGGGAGCTGTTTTTT; CDR3 protein: CASSQDSYTGELFF
J gene: TRBJ1-1; clone size: once; V gene: TRBV25-1; D gene: -; CDR3 DNA: TGTGCCAGCAGCGAAAAGGGTCCGATGAACACTGAAGCTTTCTTT; CDR3 protein: CASSEKGPMNTEAFF
J gene: TRBJ2-7; clone size: few; V gene: TRBV7-8; D gene: -; CDR3 DNA: TGTGCCAGCAGCTTAAATAGGGGGGGATACGAGCAGTACTTC; CDR3 protein: CASSLNRGGYEQYF
J gene: TRBJ1-2; clone size: -; V gene: TRBV12-3/TRBV12-4; D gene: -; CDR3 DNA: TGTGCCAGCAGTGTCGGGGTGAATGGCTACACCTTC; CDR3 protein: CASSVGVNGYTF
J gene: TRBJ2-7; clone size: -; V gene: TRBV20-1; D gene: TRBD2; CDR3 DNA: TGCAGTGCTAGAATCTCGCAGGGAGGGAGGGGCTACGAGCAGTACTTC; CDR3 protein: CSARISQGGRGYEQYF
J gene: TRBJ2-3; clone size: -; V gene: TRBV7-9; D gene: TRBD1; CDR3 DNA: TGTGCCAGCAGCCCCCGGGACAGAAGACTTAGCACAGATACGCAGTATTTT; CDR3 protein: CASSPRDRRLSTDTQYF
J gene: TRBJ2-1; clone size: -; V gene: TRBV11-2; D gene: TRBD2; CDR3 DNA: TGTGCCAGCAGACCACCGGGACTACCCCACAATGAGCAGTTCTTC; CDR3 protein: CASRPPGLPHNEQFF
J gene: TRBJ2-5; clone size: -; V gene: TRBV30; D gene: TRBD1; CDR3 DNA: TGTGCCTGGAGTGGCTATCCTTACAGGGGGAAGGGGCAAGAGACCCAGTACTTC; CDR3 protein: CAWSGYPYRGKGQETQYF
J gene: TRBJ2-7; clone size: -; V gene: TRBV12-5; D gene: -; CDR3 DNA: TGTGCTAGTGGTTTGGTACTTGGCAAGCCCTACGAGCAGTACTTC; CDR3 protein: CASGLVLGKPYEQYF
J gene: TRBJ2-3; clone size: few; V gene: TRBV2; D gene: -; CDR3 DNA: TGTGCCAGCAGTGAAGCCCGTAGCACAGATACGCAGTATTTT; CDR3 protein: CASSEARSTDTQYF
J gene: TRBJ1-1; clone size: -; V gene: TRBV15; D gene: TRBD1; CDR3 DNA: TGTGCCACCACCACCGGGACAGGGTACGGAGCTTTCTTT; CDR3 protein: CATTTGTGYGAFF
J gene: TRBJ2-7; clone size: -; V gene: TRBV27; D gene: -; CDR3 DNA: TGTGCCAGCCAAAAGAAGGGTACCTACGAGCAGTACTTC; CDR3 protein: CASQKKGTYEQYF
J gene: TRBJ1-2; clone size: -; V gene: TRBV12-3/TRBV12-4; D gene: -; CDR3 DNA: TGTGCCAGCAGTTTAGCAGGGGCGCTCTATGGCTACACCTTC; CDR3 protein: CASSLAGALYGYTF
J gene: TRBJ2-3; clone size: -; V gene: TRBV3-1; D gene: TRBD2; CDR3 DNA: TGTGCCAGCAGCCGACTGACTAGCGGGAGAACAGATACGCAGTATTTT; CDR3 protein: CASSRLTSGRTDTQYF
J gene: TRBJ2-7; clone size: -; V gene: TRBV10-2; D gene: TRBD1; CDR3 DNA: TGCGCCAGCAGGGCCCCTGGACAGGGATACGAGCAGTACTTC; CDR3 protein: CASRAPGQGYEQYF
J gene: TRBJ2-1; clone size: -; V gene: TRBV4-3; D gene: -; CDR3 DNA: TGCGCCAGCAGCCAAGATATTCGAAGGATAAGGGAAGGGTACAATGAGCAGTTCTTC; CDR3 protein: CASSQDIRRIREGYNEQFF
J gene: TRBJ2-1; clone size: few; V gene: TRBV12-3/TRBV12-4; D gene: TRBD2; CDR3 DNA: TGTGCCAGCAGCCACCCCGGGACTAGCGGCAACAATGAGCAGTTCTTC; CDR3 protein: CASSHPGTSGNNEQFF
J gene: TRBJ2-3; clone size: -; V gene: TRBV2; D gene: TRBD2; CDR3 DNA: TGTGCCAGCAGTGGGCGACTAGCGGGAGGCTCGGGGGCAGATACGCAGTATTTT; CDR3 protein: CASSGRLAGGSGADTQYF
J gene: TRBJ2-7; clone size: few; V gene: TRBV12-3/TRBV12-4; D gene: -; CDR3 DNA: TGTGCCAGCAGCGAAGACAGAGGACTACTACTTGGCTACGAGCAGTACTTC; CDR3 protein: CASSEDRGLLLGYEQYF
J gene: TRBJ2-5; clone size: -; V gene: TRBV6-5; D gene: -; CDR3 DNA: TGTGCCAGCAGTGGGACACAGCAAGAGACCCAGTACTTC; CDR3 protein: CASSGTQQETQYF
J gene: TRBJ1-5; clone size: -; V gene: TRBV10-1; D gene: TRBD1; CDR3 DNA: TGCGCCAGCAGCCTCGGACAGGAAGATCAGCCCCAGCATTTT; CDR3 protein: CASSLGQEDQPQHF
J gene: TRBJ2-3; clone size: few; V gene: TRBV4-1; D gene: TRBD2; CDR3 DNA: TGCGCCAGCGACTTAGGTGGACTAGCGGGTCTGCCGGGCACAGATACGCAGTATTTT; CDR3 protein: CASDLGGLAGLPGTDTQYF
J gene: TRBJ1-2; clone size: -; V gene: TRBV13; D gene: TRBD1; CDR3 DNA: TGTGCCAGTAGCTTGGGACAGGGGAGCGATGGCTACACCTTC; CDR3 protein: CASSLGQGSDGYTF
J gene: TRBJ1-2; clone size: -; V gene: TRBV19; D gene: TRBD1; CDR3 DNA: TGTGCCAGTATGGTCACCGGGACAGCTGGCTACACCTTC; CDR3 protein: CASMVTGTAGYTF
J gene: TRBJ2-3; clone size: -; V gene: TRBV12-3/TRBV12-4; D gene: -; CDR3 DNA: TGTGCCAGCAGCTCGCCTTGGCAGAGCACAGATACGCAGTATTTT; CDR3 protein: CASSSPWQSTDTQYF
J gene: TRBJ1-1; clone size: once; V gene: TRBV4-2; D gene: TRBD1; CDR3 DNA: TGTGCCAGCAGCGAACCCTTCGGACAGGGTCCGGCTGAAGCTTTCTTT; CDR3 protein: CASSEPFGQGPAEAFF
J gene: TRBJ1-5; clone size: -; V gene: TRBV20-1; D gene: -; CDR3 DNA: TGCAGTGCTAGGGAGGACGGGGGGGGCCAGCCCCAGCATTTT; CDR3 protein: CSAREDGGGQPQHF
J gene: TRBJ2-7; clone size: few; V gene: TRBV12-3/TRBV12-4; D gene: TRBD1; CDR3 DNA: TGTGCCAGCAGTTTTGAAGGGGGGACAGGGACCTACGAGCAGTACTTC; CDR3 protein: CASSFEGGTGTYEQYF
J gene: TRBJ2-6; clone size: -; V gene: TRBV5-1; D gene: -; CDR3 DNA: TGCGCCAGCAGCACGACCGGGACCTCTGGGGCCAACGTCCTGACTTTC; CDR3 protein: CASSTTGTSGANVLTF
J gene: TRBJ2-3; clone size: few; V gene: TRBV30; D gene: -; CDR3 DNA: TGTGCCTGGAGTGCTGGACGGCGGAGCACAGATACGCAGTATTTT; CDR3 protein: CAWSAGRRSTDTQYF
J gene: TRBJ2-1; clone size: -; V gene: TRBV7-9; D gene: TRBD2; CDR3 DNA: TGTGCCAGCAGCTTAGGGGCTAGCGGGATTGCTGAGCAGTGCTTC; CDR3 protein: CASSLGASGIAEQCF
J gene: TRBJ2-3; clone size: -; V gene: TRBV7-2; D gene: TRBD1; CDR3 DNA: TGTGCCAGCAGCTTAGGTCCCAGGGGGCGAGAAGATACGCAGTATTTT; CDR3 protein: CASSLGPRGREDTQYF
J gene: TRBJ1-6; clone size: -; V gene: TRBV29-1; D gene: TRBD1; CDR3 DNA: TGCAGCGTAGGGACAGATGGACCCCTGCACTTT; CDR3 protein: CSVGTDGPLHF
J gene: TRBJ1-2; clone size: -; V gene: TRBV5-1; D gene: TRBD1; CDR3 DNA: TGCGCCAGCCAGGACAGGAACTATGGCTACACCTTC; CDR3 protein: CASQDRNYGYTF
J gene: TRBJ1-2; clone size: few; V gene: TRBV4-1; D gene: TRBD1; CDR3 DNA: TGCGCCAGCAGCCACGGACAGGGGACCTATGGCTACACCTTC; CDR3 protein: CASSHGQGTYGYTF
J gene: TRBJ2-1; clone size: -; V gene: TRBV20-1; D gene: TRBD2; CDR3 DNA: TGCAGTGCTAGGGGGACTAGCGGGATACACCACAATGAGCAGTTCTTC; CDR3 protein: CSARGTSGIHHNEQFF
J gene: TRBJ2-7; clone size: once; V gene: TRBV5-1; D gene: TRBD1; CDR3 DNA: TGCGCCAGCAGTCACGGACAGGGGTGGTACGAGCAGTACTTC; CDR3 protein: CASSHGQGWYEQYF
J gene: TRBJ2-4; clone size: once; V gene: TRBV20-1; D gene: TRBD1; CDR3 DNA: TGCAGTGCTTATGGGACAGGGGATTTCGACAAAAACATTCAGTACTTC; CDR3 protein: CSAYGTGDFDKNIQYF
J gene: TRBJ2-7; clone size: -; V gene: TRBV4-3; D gene: -; CDR3 DNA: TGCGCCAGCGCCGGGGGAAACGAGCAGTACTTC; CDR3 protein: CASAGGNEQYF